Listed here are 30 T cell receptor beta chains from one sample, sequenced in a study of blood T cell repertoires in COVID-19. Profiled with immunoSEQ multiplex PCR; TCRdb holds only in-frame clones, not every one. The sample yields about 230,000 clones, around 88% seen once. Sequenced input: peripheral blood. The receptors derive from an elderly man with acute or convalescent COVID-19.

The chain combines TRBV28 with TRBJ2-1, with D possibly matching TRBD2 (5 bases). From germline, CDR1 is MDHEN and CDR2 SYDVKM. CDR3 size: 15 residues. V gave up 2 bases and J gave up 6 bases, with 14 bases separating them. The CDR3 DNA sequence: TGTGCCAGCAGTTTAGTCCCAGGCCGGGGCAATGAGCAGTTCTTC. Encoded protein: CASSLVPGRGNEQFF.

The gene calls are TRBV5-1 and TRBJ2-5; D gene ambiguous. Trimming shortened V by 2 bases and J by 1 base, and 12 bases separated the two germline ends. This CDR3 has 15 residues. Germline CDR1 and CDR2: SGHRS and YFSETQ. The CDR3 DNA reads as TGCGCCAGCAGCTTAATGCGGAGCTCCCAAGAGACCCAGTACTTC. Its protein is CASSLMRSSQETQYF.

This clone was seen just once. The V and J genes are TRBV7-9 and TRBJ2-1, with a weak D call TRBD1 (5 bases). CDR1 and CDR2 from the germline V gene are SEHNR and FQNEAQ (reference sequence). The CDR3 loop spans 18 amino acids. V was cut by 3 bases and J by 3 bases, with 21 bases left in between. The DNA for the CDR3 is TGTGCCAGCAGCTTGTGGGGCTCTCAGGGTTGGCTCTACAATGAGCAGTTCTTC. Its translation: CASSLWGSQGWLYNEQFF.

The chain joins TRBV7-2 to TRBJ2-1; TRBD2 matches at 7 bases. The CDR3 sequence is 12 residues long. J lost 15 bases, V lost 5 bases, and 10 bases had no gene match. Germline V gene lookup returns CDR1 SGHTA and CDR2 FQGNSA. CDR3 sequence reads: CASSPQAGRRFF. The CDR3 DNA is TGTGCCAGCAGCCCACAGGCCGGGAGGAGGTTCTTC.

The chain uses TRBV5-5 and TRBJ1-1; D is unresolved. Germline loops: CDR1 SGHKS, CDR2 YYEKEE (reference sequence). This CDR3 spans 15 amino acids. Trimming took off 3 bases at V and 8 bases at J, with 20 bases between the two ends. The CDR3 loop reads CASSWESLSVGEAFF. Here the CDR3 DNA reads TGTGCCAGCAGCTGGGAGTCGCTCTCCGTTGGAGAAGCTTTCTTT.

The chain couples TRBV5-1 to TRBJ2-1; the match to TRBD1 covers 11 bases. The trim removed 6 bases at V and 9 bases at J, leaving 5 bases unmatched. Per germline, CDR1 SGHRS and CDR2 YFSETQ. CDR3 size: 13 residues. The CDR3 sequence: CASTGDRGVEQFF. The CDR3, as DNA: TGCGCCAGCACCGGGGACAGGGGGGTTGAGCAGTTCTTC.

This clone has just one count. V gene TRBV5-1 combines with J gene TRBJ1-2, with D perhaps matching TRBD1 (5 bases). This CDR3 region has 14 residues. V was pared by 4 bases and J by 8 bases, with 18 bases between. In germline, CDR1 is SGHRS, CDR2 YFSETQ. The CDR3, as DNA: TGCGCCAGCAGCCAAGGATACAGGCTACAGGGCTACACCTTC. This translates into CASSQGYRLQGYTF.

The chain recombines TRBV27 with TRBJ1-1; D perhaps matches TRBD1 (6 bases). Trimming took 7 bases from V and 1 from J, leaving 19 bases between them. The CDR3 is 16 residues long. Germline V gives CDR1 MNHEY, CDR2 SMNVEV (reference sequence). DNA of the CDR3: TGTGCCAGCACTGGGGCGACAGGCTTCGGGAACACTGAAGCTTTCTTT. It encodes CASTGATGFGNTEAFF.

The CDR3 nucleotides read TGTGCCAGCTCACCGGGACAGCAGAACACTGAAGCTTTCTTT. The encoded protein is CASSPGQQNTEAFF. V gene TRBV18 combines with J gene TRBJ1-1; 7 bases line up with TRBD1. The V segment lost 3 bases and the J segment 1 base; nucleotides outside the gene matches: 2. Germline lookup yields CDR1 KGHSH and CDR2 LQKENI. The CDR3 spans 14 residues.

This chain uses TRBV11-2 with TRBJ1-3; no clear D. This CDR3 is 14 amino acids long. Trimming removed 1 base at V and 2 bases at J, with 6 bases between. Looked up from germline, CDR1 is SGHAT and CDR2 is FQNNGV. The CDR3 region has the DNA TGTGCCAGCAGCTTAGGGCGGGCTGGAAACACCATATATTTT. Residues: CASSLGRAGNTIYF.

Many counts were recorded for this clone. The genes are TRBV18 and TRBJ2-7, with 8 bases aligning to TRBD1. Germline V lookup: CDR1 KGHSH, CDR2 LQKENI. CDR3 length: 13 amino acids. V lost 3 bases to trimming and J lost 5 bases; unmatched junction nucleotides: 3. CDR3 nucleotides: TGTGCCAGCTCACCTACAGGGGGAAACGAGCAGTACTTC. Residues: CASSPTGGNEQYF.

This clone appeared once. The chain links TRBV3-1 (or the pseudogene TRBV3-2) to TRBJ2-4; weak D call: TRBD2 (5 bases). The CDR3 covers 14 residues. The germline gives CDR1 LGHDT, CDR2 YNNKEL (reference sequence). V was trimmed by 0 bases and J by 7 bases, leaving 10 bases between them. CDR3 sequence: CASSQDPGWNIQYF. CDR3 sequence (DNA): TGTGCCAGCAGCCAAGATCCGGGGTGGAACATTCAGTACTTC.

The CDR3 loop is CASSLRTSAVYEQYF. CDR3 coding DNA: TGTGCCAGCAGCCTCCGGACTAGCGCGGTCTACGAGCAGTACTTC. V usage is TRBV7-2 and J usage is TRBJ2-7; TRBD2 matches 9 bases. Unmatched junction bases numbered 8, after V lost 5 bases and J lost 3 bases. Germline assignment: CDR1 SGHTA and CDR2 FQGNSA. The CDR3 runs to 15 residues.

The rearrangement links TRBV12-3 or TRBV12-4 to TRBJ2-1; weak D call: TRBD2 (5 bases). The ends were cut back, 1 base at V and 10 bases at J, with 11 bases in the middle. The CDR3 covers 13 residues. DNA for the CDR3: TGTGCCAGCAGTTTAGTCCGGAGAGGGGAGCAGTTCTTC. Residues: CASSLVRRGEQFF.

The gene calls are TRBV18 and TRBJ2-3; 7 bases match TRBD1. This CDR3 spans 16 amino acids. Germline CDR1 KGHSH, CDR2 LQKENI. Unmatched junction bases numbered 16, after V lost 6 bases and J lost 7 bases. The CDR3 DNA follows: TGTGCCAGCTCTCCCGTCTCACCCGGACAGGTTTATACGCAGTATTTT. Its translation: CASSPVSPGQVYTQYF.

The chain recombines TRBV27 with TRBJ2-2, with TRBD1 matching over 7 bases. This CDR3 spans 15 amino acids. The trim removed 3 bases at V and 5 bases at J, leaving 6 bases unmatched. CDR1 is MNHEY and CDR2 is SMNVEV in the germline V gene (reference sequence). Here the CDR3 DNA reads TGTGCCAGCAGTTTCGGACAGGTCAGGACCGGGGAGCTGTTTTTT. Translated, it gives CASSFGQVRTGELFF.

This clone was observed many times. The DNA of the CDR3 is TGCAGCGCGATACCCGGAGGGACAGGGGGTGCTAACTATGGCTACACCTTC. This encodes CSAIPGGTGGANYGYTF. The genes are TRBV29-1 and TRBJ1-2, with 11 bases aligning to TRBD1. In germline, CDR1 is SQVTM, CDR2 ANQGSEA. The CDR3 is made up of 17 amino acids. The ends lost 7 bases at V and 0 bases at J; junction bases unmatched: 13.

The V gene is TRBV19, the J gene TRBJ2-1; 14 bases map to TRBD2. Germline V gene data show CDR1 as LNHDA and CDR2 as SQIVND (reference sequence). This CDR3 has 15 residues. The junction had 2 bases not matched to a gene; V was cut back by 6 bases and J by 4 bases. For the CDR3, the DNA is TGTGCCAGTAGCGGACTAGCGGGAGGTTACAATGAGCAGTTCTTC. Translation: CASSGLAGGYNEQFF.

V and J are TRBV19 and TRBJ1-2; D unresolved. The CDR3 spans 14 residues. Trimming took off 3 bases at V and 2 bases at J, with 10 bases between the two ends. Germline V gene lookup returns CDR1 LNHDA and CDR2 SQIVND (reference sequence). This CDR3 reads CASSIPGGNYGYTF. The CDR3 DNA is TGTGCCAGTAGTATCCCAGGAGGAAACTATGGCTACACCTTC.

The rearrangement joins TRBV28 to TRBJ1-5; no firm D call. Germline CDR1 MDHEN, CDR2 SYDVKM. With 6 bases removed from V and 0 bases from J, the gap between germline ends came to 12 bases. CDR3 length: 15 amino acids. CDR3 loop: CASRRGIYSNQPQHF. The CDR3 DNA reads TGTGCCAGCAGACGGGGAATATATAGCAATCAGCCCCAGCATTTT.

This clone has only one observation. The J gene is TRBJ2-1, the V gene TRBV28, with 11 bases that match TRBD2. The CDR3 loop spans 16 amino acids. Germline V gene sequence: CDR1 MDHEN, CDR2 SYDVKM. J was trimmed by 8 bases and V by 5 bases; bases with no gene match: 11. CDR3 loop: CASSVSGGANLDEQFF. The CDR3 bases are TGTGCCAGCAGTGTTAGCGGGGGGGCCAATCTCGATGAGCAGTTCTTC.

This chain uses TRBV10-1 with TRBJ2-5; perhaps TRBD1 as D (5 bases). From germline, CDR1 is WNHNN and CDR2 SYGVQD (reference sequence). The V and J ends lost 2 bases and 5 bases respectively, with 12 bases between them. The CDR3 runs 14 residues. CDR3 region: CASSENPGQETQYF. CDR3 sequence (DNA): TGCGCCAGCAGTGAGAACCCAGGGCAGGAGACCCAGTACTTC.

The chain employs TRBV18 and TRBJ2-2; D uncertain. There are 14 residues in the CDR3. CDR1 and CDR2 (germline): KGHSH, LQKENI. Deletions cut 2 bases from V and 5 bases from J, with 9 bases between. The CDR3 loop reads CASSPASRTGELFF. The CDR3, as DNA: TGTGCCAGCTCACCAGCCTCCCGGACCGGGGAGCTGTTTTTT.

The chain couples TRBV19 to TRBJ1-2; D gene ambiguous. V lost 6 bases to trimming and J lost 4 bases, with 18 bases between them. Per the germline V gene, CDR1 is LNHDA and CDR2 is SQIVND (reference sequence). CDR3 size: 15 residues. The CDR3 DNA is TGTGCCAGTAGCACCCCAGTTCATGGAGTCTATGGCTACACCTTC. As protein: CASSTPVHGVYGYTF. Full variable domain (rest looked up from reference TRBV19 and TRBJ1-2): DGGITQSPKYLFRKEGQNVTLSCEQNLNHDAMYWYRQDPGQGLRLIYYSQIVNDFQKGDIAEGYSVSREKKESFPLTVTSAQKNPTAFYLCASSTPVHGVYGYTFGSGTRLTVV.

The chain couples TRBV7-3 to TRBJ2-5; TRBD2 is a possible D gene (5 bases). The germline V gene has CDR1 SGHTA and CDR2 FQGTGA. V was cut by 5 bases and J by 2 bases, with 9 bases left in between. The CDR3 extends over 13 amino acids. CDR3 sequence (DNA): TGTGCCAGCAGCCGGACTCCTCAAGAGACCCAGTACTTC. Residues: CASSRTPQETQYF.

On this clone: At the DNA level, this CDR3 is encoded by other sequences in the same sample as well. Written as DNA, the CDR3 is TGCGCCAGCAGCCAAGCGGGGACAGGCTATGGCTACACCTTC. Translating it yields CASSQAGTGYGYTF. The chain links TRBV4-1 to TRBJ1-2, with 8 nucleotides matching TRBD1. Germline trimming cut 1 base from V and 4 bases from J; bases unmatched to any gene: 2. This CDR3 region has 14 residues. Germline V CDR1 and CDR2: MGHRA, YSYEKL.

This sequence joins TRBV4-1 and TRBJ2-1, with 8 bases aligning to TRBD2. CDR3 length: 16 residues. CDR1 and CDR2 (germline): MGHRA, YSYEKL. Trimming removed 0 bases from V and 0 bases from J; junction bases left unmatched: 1. The CDR3 DNA reads as TGCGCCAGCAGCCAAGAACTAGCGGTCTCCTACAATGAGCAGTTCTTC. Translating it yields CASSQELAVSYNEQFF.

The chain combines TRBV29-1 with TRBJ2-3; TRBD1 is a possible D gene (5 bases). This CDR3 has 15 amino acids. Germline CDR1 and CDR2: SQVTM and ANQGSEA. The V end lost 2 bases, the J end lost 2 bases, and 14 bases lay between the germline ends. This CDR3 is CSVELGRTITDTQYF. The CDR3 DNA sequence: TGCAGCGTTGAACTAGGACGGACAATCACAGATACGCAGTATTTT.

This rearrangement joins TRBV11-2 to TRBJ1-1; the match to TRBD1 covers 7 bases. V dropped 3 bases and J dropped 4; count of bases not matched to a gene: 5. Germline CDR1 and CDR2: SGHAT and FQNNGV. The CDR3 is 14 amino acids. CDR3 in DNA: TGTGCCAGCAGCTTTGGAGGGGGCGCCACTGAAGCTTTCTTT. Its protein is CASSFGGGATEAFF.

The chain recombines TRBV7-2 with TRBJ2-5; TRBD1 matches at 9 bases. CDR3 size: 17 residues. Germline V gene data show CDR1 as SGHTA and CDR2 as FQGNSA. Germline trimming cut 8 bases from V and 5 bases from J; bases unmatched to any gene: 18. CDR3 residues: CASHPGTGFSAMETQYF. The DNA for the CDR3 is TGTGCCAGCCATCCCGGGACAGGGTTCTCAGCTATGGAGACCCAGTACTTC.